The rows below give T cell receptor beta chains drawn from one sample of a study of blood T cells in healthy people across ages. From the 5' RACE reads, TCRdb called clonotypes with MiXCR, one entry per CDR3 protein. Among some 1.4 million distinct CDR3 sequences listed, approximately 40% were seen once. Material: blood. All receptors derive from a young woman in good health. The CDR3 runs from the conserved cysteine through the conserved F or W. A D gene is named only where the DNA matches it firmly. Some rows mark clone size as missing; the rest say once, few, many or name a class of expanded clone.

v_gene: TRBV10-3
j_gene: TRBJ1-2
d_gene: NA
abundance: few
CDR3aa: CAISETADYGYTF
CDR3nt: TGTGCCATCAGTGAGACAGCCGATTATGGCTACACCTTC

v_gene: TRBV20-1
j_gene: TRBJ2-5
d_gene: NA
abundance: NA
CDR3aa: CSASRGVPETQYF
CDR3nt: TGCAGTGCTAGTCGAGGGGTCCCGGAGACCCAGTACTTC

v_gene: TRBV12-3/TRBV12-4
j_gene: TRBJ1-4
d_gene: NA
abundance: few
CDR3aa: CATKTGTLNEKLFF
CDR3nt: TGTGCCACCAAAACCGGGACCCTCAATGAAAAACTGTTTTTT

v_gene: TRBV5-1
j_gene: TRBJ2-7
d_gene: NA
abundance: few
CDR3aa: CASSLELRISYEQYF
CDR3nt: TGCGCCAGCAGCTTGGAGCTCAGAATCTCCTACGAGCAGTACTTC

v_gene: TRBV10-3
j_gene: TRBJ1-2
d_gene: NA
abundance: NA
CDR3aa: CAISEAGSKCGYTF
CDR3nt: TGTGCCATCAGTGAGGCGGGGAGCAAATGTGGCTACACCTTC

v_gene: TRBV25-1
j_gene: TRBJ2-1
d_gene: NA
abundance: NA
CDR3aa: CASSERGDGAYNEQFF
CDR3nt: TGTGCCAGCAGTGAGAGAGGGGACGGGGCCTACAATGAGCAGTTCTTC

v_gene: TRBV29-1
j_gene: TRBJ1-5
d_gene: TRBD1
abundance: few
CDR3aa: CSVAQGDSNQPQHF
CDR3nt: TGCAGCGTCGCTCAGGGGGATAGCAATCAGCCCCAGCATTTT

v_gene: TRBV20-1
j_gene: TRBJ2-7
d_gene: TRBD2
abundance: NA
CDR3aa: CSAAPGTSGAYEQYF
CDR3nt: TGCAGTGCGGCTCCCGGGACTAGCGGTGCCTACGAGCAGTACTTC

v_gene: TRBV6-6
j_gene: TRBJ1-5
d_gene: NA
abundance: few
CDR3aa: CASTAAGEYQPQHF
CDR3nt: TGTGCCAGCACGGCGGCGGGAGAATATCAGCCCCAGCATTTT

v_gene: TRBV4-1
j_gene: TRBJ2-5
d_gene: NA
abundance: few
CDR3aa: CASSQYGLGETQYF
CDR3nt: TGCGCCAGCAGCCAATACGGGCTGGGAGAGACCCAGTACTTC

v_gene: TRBV20-1
j_gene: TRBJ2-1
d_gene: TRBD2
abundance: NA
CDR3aa: CSTSGRSGEQFF
CDR3nt: TGCTCAACTAGCGGGAGATCCGGTGAGCAGTTCTTC

v_gene: TRBV27
j_gene: TRBJ2-1
d_gene: TRBD2
abundance: NA
CDR3aa: CASSFLAGSDEQFF
CDR3nt: TGTGCCAGCAGTTTTCTAGCGGGGAGCGATGAGCAGTTCTTC

v_gene: TRBV20-1
j_gene: TRBJ2-5
d_gene: NA
abundance: few
CDR3aa: CSALPGQTETQYF
CDR3nt: TGCAGTGCTCTCCCGGGACAAACGGAGACCCAGTACTTC

v_gene: TRBV29-1
j_gene: TRBJ1-2
d_gene: NA
abundance: NA
CDR3aa: CSVGKGRGNYGYTF
CDR3nt: TGCAGCGTTGGAAAGGGGCGAGGGAACTATGGCTACACCTTC

v_gene: TRBV12-3/TRBV12-4
j_gene: TRBJ2-4
d_gene: TRBD2
abundance: many
CDR3aa: CASSLLAGNIQYF
CDR3nt: TGTGCCAGCAGTTTACTAGCGGGAAACATTCAGTACTTC

v_gene: TRBV5-1
j_gene: TRBJ2-7
d_gene: TRBD2
abundance: NA
CDR3aa: CASSAGAVAGGLNEQYF
CDR3nt: TGCGCCAGCAGCGCTGGCGCGGTAGCGGGAGGGCTCAACGAGCAGTACTTC

v_gene: TRBV28
j_gene: TRBJ2-7
d_gene: NA
abundance: NA
CDR3aa: CASTDTAYNEQYF
CDR3nt: TGTGCCAGCACAGATACAGCCTACAATGAGCAGTACTTC

v_gene: TRBV2
j_gene: TRBJ2-1
d_gene: TRBD2
abundance: NA
CDR3aa: CASSPGLAGGPDEQFF
CDR3nt: TGTGCCAGCAGTCCGGGACTAGCGGGAGGCCCTGATGAGCAGTTCTTC

v_gene: TRBV29-1
j_gene: TRBJ2-1
d_gene: TRBD2
abundance: once
CDR3aa: CSVRMGLAGGPRSEQFF
CDR3nt: TGCAGCGTCCGAATGGGGCTAGCGGGAGGGCCAAGAAGTGAGCAGTTCTTC

v_gene: TRBV11-2
j_gene: TRBJ2-7
d_gene: TRBD1
abundance: NA
CDR3aa: CASSLKTGTATYEQYF
CDR3nt: TGTGCCAGCAGCTTGAAAACCGGGACAGCAACCTACGAGCAGTACTTC

v_gene: TRBV5-6
j_gene: TRBJ2-1
d_gene: TRBD2
abundance: few
CDR3aa: CASSLFEGLAGYNEQFF
CDR3nt: TGTGCCAGCAGCTTGTTCGAGGGACTAGCGGGGTACAATGAGCAGTTCTTC

v_gene: TRBV28
j_gene: TRBJ1-2
d_gene: NA
abundance: NA
CDR3aa: CASRDATDFNYGYTF
CDR3nt: TGTGCCAGCAGGGACGCGACGGACTTTAACTATGGCTACACCTTC

v_gene: TRBV6-6
j_gene: TRBJ2-5
d_gene: TRBD2
abundance: NA
CDR3aa: CASRTGTSGAKETQYF
CDR3nt: TGTGCCAGCAGAACCGGGACTAGCGGGGCCAAGGAGACCCAGTACTTC

v_gene: TRBV7-3
j_gene: TRBJ2-3
d_gene: NA
abundance: few
CDR3aa: CASSSTQGTWADTQYF
CDR3nt: TGTGCCAGCAGCTCGACACAGGGAACGTGGGCAGATACGCAGTATTTT

v_gene: TRBV5-1
j_gene: TRBJ2-7
d_gene: TRBD1
abundance: few
CDR3aa: CASSLEGGARYEQYF
CDR3nt: TGCGCCAGCAGCTTGGAAGGGGGCGCAAGGTACGAGCAGTACTTC

v_gene: TRBV13
j_gene: TRBJ2-2
d_gene: TRBD1
abundance: NA
CDR3aa: CASRGQSGELFF
CDR3nt: TGTGCCAGCAGGGGACAGTCCGGGGAGCTGTTTTTT

v_gene: TRBV9
j_gene: TRBJ2-1
d_gene: TRBD2
abundance: few
CDR3aa: CASSGNSGGVYNEQFF
CDR3nt: TGTGCCAGCAGCGGCAATAGCGGGGGGGTATACAATGAGCAGTTCTTC